This record concerns one T cell receptor (beta chain) sequence. Its specificity is unknown. These data come from a study of cytomegalovirus exposure and HLA in healthy donors. Study-wide background: Prior work identified around 100 million unique TCR beta sequences in some 200 million T cells. Notes on the study in general: About 87% or about 30% of the time was how often most TCR beta V segments were productive, according to an earlier analysis. Immune exposure information comprised only CMV serostatus. Analyses of presence and absence presupposed an approximately uniform sequencing depth across donors.

PCR employed 60 Vbeta and 13 Jbeta primers. The data were produced by immunoSEQ multiplex PCR, yet TCRdb's version contains in-frame clones alone and is incomplete. The data contain about 120,000 clones, 70% to 80% of them seen just once; the ten biggest clones take up approximately 2.4%. Trimming cost V 2 bases and J 6 bases, with 18 bases left between them. Per germline, CDR1 SGHKS and CDR2 YYEKEE (reference sequence). This CDR3 has 15 residues. Sequencing input: PBMCs. This receptor was identified in a female donor in good health and CMV-seronegative. The V call is TRBV5-5, the J call TRBJ2-7; D call uncertain. The CDR3 DNA follows: TGTGCCAGCAGCTTCCGAGGTACCCGCCCGAGCGAGCAGTACTTC. Translation: CASSFRGTRPSEQYF.